This note documents a single TCR beta chain sequence. The sample originates from a study of blood T cell repertoires in COVID-19. Study-level background: COVID-19 samples collected from the United States, Italy and Spain covered acute and convalescent phases. PBMCs, B-cell-depleted T cells, or T cells were the source of the cDNA or gDNA that made up the material.

Original analysis: Estimation of nucleated cell counts relied on the amplification of reference gene primers. Measured with immunoSEQ multiplex PCR; TCRdb has only the in-frame clones, and not every one. D and trimming come from the DNA, and the V and J calls and clone size come from that table. Counted here are under 250,000 clones, about 83% occurring once; the ten biggest clones make up 1.5%. What was sequenced was peripheral blood. This clonotype was sampled from a woman aged 40 to 49 who had recovered from COVID-19.

For the CDR3, the DNA is TGCGCCAGCAGCTTGGAGCCGTCAATCATGAACACTGAAGCTTTCTTT. It encodes CASSLEPSIMNTEAFF. The chain couples TRBV5-1 to TRBJ1-1; unclear D gene. CDR1 and CDR2 (germline): SGHRS, YFSETQ. The length of the CDR3 is 16 residues. Trimming took 0 bases from V and 0 from J, leaving 12 bases between them.